This is a list of T cell receptor beta chains from one sample in a study of cytomegalovirus exposure and HLA in healthy donors. TCRdb keeps only in-frame clones here, not all; method: immunoSEQ multiplex PCR. Altogether approximately 170,000 clones are present, approximately 73% being singletons, with the ten largest covering less than 1.5%. The sequencing sample was made of PBMCs. All receptors come from a man aged 45 to 65 in good health and CMV-seronegative. The CDR3 runs from the conserved cysteine through the conserved F or W. The order of the fields is CDR3 DNA, CDR3 protein, clone size, J gene, V gene, D gene. The D gene is left open where the match is weak. For some rows the clone size is stated as once, few or many, or as a class when expanded; others skip it.

cdr3_nt: TGCGCCAGCAGCCCAAGTACTCTAGCGGGGGTTTCGAGTGAGCAGTTCTTC
cdr3_aa: CASSPSTLAGVSSEQFF
clone_size: -
j_call: TRBJ2-1
v_call: TRBV5-1
d_call: TRBD2

cdr3_nt: TGCGCCAGCAGCCACCGGGACAGCTACACTGAAGCTTTCTTT
cdr3_aa: CASSHRDSYTEAFF
clone_size: few
j_call: TRBJ1-1
v_call: TRBV4-1
d_call: TRBD1

cdr3_nt: TGTGCCAGCAGTTTAGTGGGCCTCTTCTCCTACGAGCAGTACTTC
cdr3_aa: CASSLVGLFSYEQYF
clone_size: few
j_call: TRBJ2-7
v_call: TRBV28
d_call: -

cdr3_nt: TGTGCCAGTAGGGACAGGGGGGAGAACACTGAAGCTTTCTTT
cdr3_aa: CASRDRGENTEAFF
clone_size: -
j_call: TRBJ1-1
v_call: TRBV19
d_call: TRBD1

cdr3_nt: TGTGCCAGCAGCCCAGCCCGGGGGGGTGGCTACACCTTC
cdr3_aa: CASSPARGGGYTF
clone_size: -
j_call: TRBJ1-2
v_call: TRBV28
d_call: -

cdr3_nt: TGTGCCAGCAGCTTAGGGGGGCGATCAGGGGAAAAACTGTTTTTT
cdr3_aa: CASSLGGRSGEKLFF
clone_size: -
j_call: TRBJ1-4
v_call: TRBV7-9
d_call: -

cdr3_nt: TGTGCCAGCAGCCAGGGGTGGACTAGCGGGGGAGAGCCTCACACAGATACGCAGTATTTT
cdr3_aa: CASSQGWTSGGEPHTDTQYF
clone_size: -
j_call: TRBJ2-3
v_call: TRBV11-3
d_call: TRBD2

cdr3_nt: TGTGCCAGCAGCTCGGGAACCGATACGCAGTATTTT
cdr3_aa: CASSSGTDTQYF
clone_size: once
j_call: TRBJ2-3
v_call: TRBV7-3
d_call: -

cdr3_nt: TGTGCCAGCAGCTTAGAGGACAGACAAGCTTTCTTT
cdr3_aa: CASSLEDRQAFF
clone_size: -
j_call: TRBJ1-1
v_call: TRBV7-9
d_call: -

cdr3_nt: TGCGCCAGCAGCCAAGGTTATAGCAATCAGCCCCAGCATTTT
cdr3_aa: CASSQGYSNQPQHF
clone_size: many
j_call: TRBJ1-5
v_call: TRBV4-1
d_call: -

cdr3_nt: TGTGCCAGCAGTGGATCGGACAGGGGTGACTATGGCTACACCTTC
cdr3_aa: CASSGSDRGDYGYTF
clone_size: few
j_call: TRBJ1-2
v_call: TRBV25-1
d_call: TRBD1

cdr3_nt: TGTGCCAGCAGCGCACAGGGGGAGGTCTATGGCTACACCTTC
cdr3_aa: CASSAQGEVYGYTF
clone_size: -
j_call: TRBJ1-2
v_call: TRBV7-9
d_call: TRBD1

cdr3_nt: TGTGCCAGCAGTCCCTACGAGGCCCGACCGGACACCGGGGAGCTGTTTTTT
cdr3_aa: CASSPYEARPDTGELFF
clone_size: once
j_call: TRBJ2-2
v_call: TRBV25-1
d_call: -

cdr3_nt: TGTGCCAGCAGCCCCAGCGGGGGGGCGGGGAAGGCAGATACGCAGTATTTT
cdr3_aa: CASSPSGGAGKADTQYF
clone_size: -
j_call: TRBJ2-3
v_call: TRBV7-9
d_call: TRBD2

cdr3_nt: TGTGCCAGCAGTGAACCCCAGGGGGCGCGGTACGGGGAGCTGTTTTTT
cdr3_aa: CASSEPQGARYGELFF
clone_size: -
j_call: TRBJ2-2
v_call: TRBV25-1
d_call: TRBD1

cdr3_nt: TGTGCCAGCAGCCGGGGTTCCTCCTACAATGAGCAGTTCTTC
cdr3_aa: CASSRGSSYNEQFF
clone_size: -
j_call: TRBJ2-1
v_call: TRBV7-2
d_call: -

cdr3_nt: TGTGCCAGCTCATCCCGACAGACCAATCAGCCCCAGCATTTT
cdr3_aa: CASSSRQTNQPQHF
clone_size: -
j_call: TRBJ1-5
v_call: TRBV18
d_call: -

cdr3_nt: TGTGCCAGCAGCTTGGCTCCAGACACTTGGGCCGAAGCTTTCTTT
cdr3_aa: CASSLAPDTWAEAFF
clone_size: -
j_call: TRBJ1-1
v_call: TRBV5-4
d_call: -

cdr3_nt: TGTGCCAGCAGAACTCTAGCTTCCCCCTACGAGCAGTACTTC
cdr3_aa: CASRTLASPYEQYF
clone_size: -
j_call: TRBJ2-7
v_call: TRBV6-1
d_call: -

cdr3_nt: TGCGCCAGCAGCTTGGTAGGATCAGGTGGCTACACCTTC
cdr3_aa: CASSLVGSGGYTF
clone_size: -
j_call: TRBJ1-2
v_call: TRBV5-1
d_call: -

cdr3_nt: TGTGCCAGCAGCTTAAAAGGGGGGGGTACTGAAGCTTTCTTT
cdr3_aa: CASSLKGGGTEAFF
clone_size: once
j_call: TRBJ1-1
v_call: TRBV7-8
d_call: -

cdr3_nt: TGCGCCAGCAGCTCTGGACTAGCGGGGTACCAAGAGACCCAGTACTTC
cdr3_aa: CASSSGLAGYQETQYF
clone_size: few
j_call: TRBJ2-5
v_call: TRBV5-1
d_call: TRBD2

cdr3_nt: TGTGCCAGCAGCCCGACTCCGGACAGGGGATCTGAGCAGTTCTTC
cdr3_aa: CASSPTPDRGSEQFF
clone_size: -
j_call: TRBJ2-1
v_call: TRBV5-5
d_call: TRBD1

cdr3_nt: TGTGCCAGCAGCTTAGCCCAGGGGCGGAACAATGAGCAGTTCTTC
cdr3_aa: CASSLAQGRNNEQFF
clone_size: few
j_call: TRBJ2-1
v_call: TRBV7-2
d_call: -